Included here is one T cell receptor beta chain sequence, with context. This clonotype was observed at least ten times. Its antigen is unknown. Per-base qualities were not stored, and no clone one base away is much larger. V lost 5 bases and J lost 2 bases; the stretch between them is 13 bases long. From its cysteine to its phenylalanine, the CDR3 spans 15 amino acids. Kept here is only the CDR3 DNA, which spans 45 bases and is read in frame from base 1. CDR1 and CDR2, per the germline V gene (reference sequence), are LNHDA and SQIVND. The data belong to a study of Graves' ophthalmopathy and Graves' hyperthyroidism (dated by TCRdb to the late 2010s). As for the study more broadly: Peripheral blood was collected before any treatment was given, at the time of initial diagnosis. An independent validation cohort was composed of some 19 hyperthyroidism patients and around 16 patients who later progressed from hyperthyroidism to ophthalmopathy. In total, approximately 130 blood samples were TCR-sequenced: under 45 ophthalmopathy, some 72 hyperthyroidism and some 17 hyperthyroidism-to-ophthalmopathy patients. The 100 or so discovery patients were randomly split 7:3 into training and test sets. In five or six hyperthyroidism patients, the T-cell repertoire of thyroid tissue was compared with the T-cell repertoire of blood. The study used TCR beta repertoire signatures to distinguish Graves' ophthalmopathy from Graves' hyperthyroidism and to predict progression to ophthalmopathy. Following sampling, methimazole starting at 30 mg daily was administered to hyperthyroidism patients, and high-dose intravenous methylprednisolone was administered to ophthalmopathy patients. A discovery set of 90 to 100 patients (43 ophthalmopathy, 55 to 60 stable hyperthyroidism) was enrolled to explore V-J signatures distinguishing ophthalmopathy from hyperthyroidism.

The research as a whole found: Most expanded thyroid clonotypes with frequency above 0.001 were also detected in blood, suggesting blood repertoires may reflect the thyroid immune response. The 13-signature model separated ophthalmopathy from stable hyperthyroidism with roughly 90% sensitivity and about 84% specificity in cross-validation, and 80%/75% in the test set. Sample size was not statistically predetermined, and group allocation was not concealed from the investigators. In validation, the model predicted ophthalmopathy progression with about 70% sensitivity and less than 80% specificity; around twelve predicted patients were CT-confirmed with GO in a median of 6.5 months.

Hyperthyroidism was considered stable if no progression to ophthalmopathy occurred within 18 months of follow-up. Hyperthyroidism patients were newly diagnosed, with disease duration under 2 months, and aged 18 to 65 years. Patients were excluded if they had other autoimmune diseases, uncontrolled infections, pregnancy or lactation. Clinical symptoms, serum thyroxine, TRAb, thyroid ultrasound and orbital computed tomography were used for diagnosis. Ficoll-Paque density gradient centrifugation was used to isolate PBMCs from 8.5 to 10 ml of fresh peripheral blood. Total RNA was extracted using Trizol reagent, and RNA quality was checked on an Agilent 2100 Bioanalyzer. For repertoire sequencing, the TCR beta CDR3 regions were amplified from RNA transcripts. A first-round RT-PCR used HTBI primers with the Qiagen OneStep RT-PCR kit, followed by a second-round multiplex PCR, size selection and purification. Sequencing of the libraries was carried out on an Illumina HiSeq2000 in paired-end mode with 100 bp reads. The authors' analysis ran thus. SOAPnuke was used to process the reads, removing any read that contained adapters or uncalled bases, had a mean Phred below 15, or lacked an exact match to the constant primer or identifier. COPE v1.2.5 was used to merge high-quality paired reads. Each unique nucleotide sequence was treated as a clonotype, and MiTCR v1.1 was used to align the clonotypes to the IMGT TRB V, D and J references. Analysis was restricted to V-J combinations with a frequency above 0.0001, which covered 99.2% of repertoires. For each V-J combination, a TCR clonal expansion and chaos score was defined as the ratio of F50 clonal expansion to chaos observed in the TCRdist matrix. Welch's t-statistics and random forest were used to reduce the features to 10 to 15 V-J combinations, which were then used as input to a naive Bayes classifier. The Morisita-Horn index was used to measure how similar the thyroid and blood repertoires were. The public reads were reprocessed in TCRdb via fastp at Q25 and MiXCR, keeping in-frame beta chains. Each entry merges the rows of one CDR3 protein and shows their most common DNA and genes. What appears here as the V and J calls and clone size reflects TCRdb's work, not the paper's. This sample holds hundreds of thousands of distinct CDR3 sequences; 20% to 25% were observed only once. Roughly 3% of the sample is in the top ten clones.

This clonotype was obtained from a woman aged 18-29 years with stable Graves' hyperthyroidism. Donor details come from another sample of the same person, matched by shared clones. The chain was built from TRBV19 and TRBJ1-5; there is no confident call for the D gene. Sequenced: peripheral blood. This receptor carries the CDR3 CASSEQAVGNQPQHF. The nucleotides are TGTGCCAGTAGTGAGCAAGCCGTGGGCAATCAGCCCCAGCATTTT.